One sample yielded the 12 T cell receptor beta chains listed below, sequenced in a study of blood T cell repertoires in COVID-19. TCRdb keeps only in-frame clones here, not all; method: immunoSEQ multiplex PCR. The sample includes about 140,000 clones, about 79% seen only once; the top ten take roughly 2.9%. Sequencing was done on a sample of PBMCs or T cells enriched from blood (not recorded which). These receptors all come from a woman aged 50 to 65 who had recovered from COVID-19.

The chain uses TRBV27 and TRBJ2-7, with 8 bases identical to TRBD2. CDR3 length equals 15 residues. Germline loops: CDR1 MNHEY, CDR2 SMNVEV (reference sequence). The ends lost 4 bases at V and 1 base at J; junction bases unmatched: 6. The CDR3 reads CASSSGGGPSYEQYF. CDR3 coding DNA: TGTGCCAGCAGTTCCGGGGGGGGCCCTTCCTACGAGCAGTACTTC.

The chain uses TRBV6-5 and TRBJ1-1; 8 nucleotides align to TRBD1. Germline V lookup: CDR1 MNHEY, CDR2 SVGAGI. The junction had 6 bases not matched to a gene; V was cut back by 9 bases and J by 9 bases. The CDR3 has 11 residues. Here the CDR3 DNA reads TGTGCCAGTCAGGACAGGGTTAAAGCTTTCTTT. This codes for CASQDRVKAFF.

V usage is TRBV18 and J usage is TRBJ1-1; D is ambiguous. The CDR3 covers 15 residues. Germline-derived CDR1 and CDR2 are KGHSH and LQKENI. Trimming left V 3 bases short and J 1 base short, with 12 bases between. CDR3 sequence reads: CASSPREIENTEAFF. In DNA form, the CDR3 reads TGTGCCAGCTCACCTCGGGAAATTGAGAACACTGAAGCTTTCTTT.

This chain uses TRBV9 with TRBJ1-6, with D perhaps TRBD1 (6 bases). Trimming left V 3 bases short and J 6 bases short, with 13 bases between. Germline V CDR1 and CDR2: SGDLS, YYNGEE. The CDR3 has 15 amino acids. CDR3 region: CASSAYQGPNSPLHF. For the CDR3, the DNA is TGTGCCAGCAGCGCATACCAGGGGCCTAATTCACCCCTCCACTTT.

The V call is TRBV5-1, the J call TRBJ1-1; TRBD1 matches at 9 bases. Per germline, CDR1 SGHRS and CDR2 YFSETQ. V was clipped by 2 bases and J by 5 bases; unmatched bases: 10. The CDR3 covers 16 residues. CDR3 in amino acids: CASSLQPGQGLTEAFF. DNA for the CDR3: TGCGCCAGCAGCTTACAACCGGGACAGGGTCTTACTGAAGCTTTCTTT.

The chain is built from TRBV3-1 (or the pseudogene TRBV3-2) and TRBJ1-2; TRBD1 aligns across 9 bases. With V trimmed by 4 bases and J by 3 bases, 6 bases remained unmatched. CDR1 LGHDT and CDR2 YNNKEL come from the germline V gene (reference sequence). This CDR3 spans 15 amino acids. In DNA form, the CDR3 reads TGTGCCAGCAGCCGCCGGGACAGGGAAGACTATGGCTACACCTTC. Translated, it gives CASSRRDREDYGYTF.

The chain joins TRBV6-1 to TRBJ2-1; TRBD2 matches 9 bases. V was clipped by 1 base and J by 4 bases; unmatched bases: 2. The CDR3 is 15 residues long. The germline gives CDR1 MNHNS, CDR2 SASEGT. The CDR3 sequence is CASSEVSGRYNEQFF. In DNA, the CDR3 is TGTGCCAGCAGTGAAGTAAGCGGGAGGTACAATGAGCAGTTCTTC.

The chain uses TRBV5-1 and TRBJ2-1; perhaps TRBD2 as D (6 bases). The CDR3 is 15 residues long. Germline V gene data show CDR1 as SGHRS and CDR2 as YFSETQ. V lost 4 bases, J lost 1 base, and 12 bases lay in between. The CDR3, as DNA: TGCGCCAGCAGCCGGAGGGCAGATTCCTACAATGAGCAGTTCTTC. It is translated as CASSRRADSYNEQFF.

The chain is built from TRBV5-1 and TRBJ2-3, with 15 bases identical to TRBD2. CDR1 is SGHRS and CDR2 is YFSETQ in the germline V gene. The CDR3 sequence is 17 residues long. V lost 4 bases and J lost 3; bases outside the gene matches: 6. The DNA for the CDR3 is TGCGCCAGCAGCATCCGGACTAGCGGGAGGGGTACAGATACGCAGTATTTT. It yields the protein CASSIRTSGRGTDTQYF.

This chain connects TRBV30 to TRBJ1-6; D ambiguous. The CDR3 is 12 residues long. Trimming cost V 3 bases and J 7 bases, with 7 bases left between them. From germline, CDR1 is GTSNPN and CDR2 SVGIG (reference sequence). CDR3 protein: CAWSLPNSPLHF. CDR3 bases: TGTGCCTGGAGCCTACCCAATTCACCCCTCCACTTT.

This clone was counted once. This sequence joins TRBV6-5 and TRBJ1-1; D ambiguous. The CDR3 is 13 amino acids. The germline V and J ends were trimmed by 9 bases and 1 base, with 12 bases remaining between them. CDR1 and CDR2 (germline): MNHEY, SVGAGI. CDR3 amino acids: CASEGRKNTEAFF. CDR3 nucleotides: TGTGCCAGTGAGGGTAGAAAGAACACTGAAGCTTTCTTT.

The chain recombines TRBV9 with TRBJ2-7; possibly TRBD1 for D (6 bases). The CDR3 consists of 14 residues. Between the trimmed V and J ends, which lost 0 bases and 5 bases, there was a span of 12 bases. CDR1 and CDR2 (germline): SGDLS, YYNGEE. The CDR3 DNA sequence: TGTGCCAGCAGCGTAGGGTACAGGGAGAACGAGCAGTACTTC. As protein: CASSVGYRENEQYF.